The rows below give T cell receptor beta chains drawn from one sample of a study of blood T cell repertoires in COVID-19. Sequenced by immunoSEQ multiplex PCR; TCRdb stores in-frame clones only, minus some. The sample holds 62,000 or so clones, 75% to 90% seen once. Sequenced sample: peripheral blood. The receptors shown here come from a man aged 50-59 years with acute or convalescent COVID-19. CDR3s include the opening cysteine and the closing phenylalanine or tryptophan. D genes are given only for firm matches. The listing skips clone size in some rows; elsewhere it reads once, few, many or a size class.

DNA: TGTGCCACCAGTGAAAACGCCTTAGCGGGAATCACCGGGGAGCTGTTTTTT; CDR3: CATSENALAGITGELFF; V: TRBV24-1; J: TRBJ2-2; D: TRBD2; size: -; length: 17
DNA: TGTGCCAGTGGGACAGGGGATTACTATGGCTACACCTTC; CDR3: CASGTGDYYGYTF; V: TRBV19; J: TRBJ1-2; D: TRBD1; size: -; length: 13
DNA: TGTGCCTGGAGTGTACAGGGTGGAGAGACCCAGTACTTC; CDR3: CAWSVQGGETQYF; V: TRBV30; J: TRBJ2-5; D: -; size: -; length: 13
DNA: TGTGCCAGCAGCTCCCGGGACAGAGAAGAGACCCAGTACTTC; CDR3: CASSSRDREETQYF; V: TRBV5-4; J: TRBJ2-5; D: TRBD1; size: -; length: 14
DNA: TGTGCCTGGAGTGTACTAGGACAGAGCACAGATACGCAGTATTTT; CDR3: CAWSVLGQSTDTQYF; V: TRBV30; J: TRBJ2-3; D: -; size: -; length: 15
DNA: TGTGCCAGCAGCTTAGGGCTAGACCTCAATGAGCAGTTCTTC; CDR3: CASSLGLDLNEQFF; V: TRBV7-9; J: TRBJ2-1; D: -; size: -; length: 14
DNA: TGTGCCAGCAGTTTAGGGGGCTGGGCCACTGAAGCTTTCTTT; CDR3: CASSLGGWATEAFF; V: TRBV28; J: TRBJ1-1; D: -; size: -; length: 14
DNA: TGCGCCAGCAGCCAAACCGGGACTAGAGGCCCGGTTTTGCAGTTCTTC; CDR3: CASSQTGTRGPVLQFF; V: TRBV4-1; J: TRBJ2-1; D: TRBD2; size: -; length: 16
DNA: TGTGCCAGCAGCTTAGTTGGGGAGTCTTTAGAGACCCAGTACTTC; CDR3: CASSLVGESLETQYF; V: TRBV7-9; J: TRBJ2-5; D: -; size: -; length: 15
DNA: TGCGCCAGCAGCCAAGCCCCCCCCGGACAGGACGAAAAACTGTTTTTT; CDR3: CASSQAPPGQDEKLFF; V: TRBV4-3; J: TRBJ1-4; D: TRBD1; size: -; length: 16
DNA: TGTGCCAGCAGCTTGGCGGGCTTCAATGAGCAGTTCTTC; CDR3: CASSLAGFNEQFF; V: TRBV7-2; J: TRBJ2-1; D: -; size: -; length: 13
DNA: TGTGCCAGCACCATCCGACAGGGAACCTACGAGCAGTACTTC; CDR3: CASTIRQGTYEQYF; V: TRBV28; J: TRBJ2-7; D: TRBD1; size: -; length: 14
DNA: TGTGCCAGCAGCTTGGACGGAGGGTATGAAAAACTGTTTTTT; CDR3: CASSLDGGYEKLFF; V: TRBV5-4; J: TRBJ1-4; D: -; size: -; length: 14
DNA: TGTGCCAGCAGCGTAAGACAGGCAGCGAACACCGGGGAGCTGTTTTTT; CDR3: CASSVRQAANTGELFF; V: TRBV9; J: TRBJ2-2; D: -; size: -; length: 16
DNA: TGTGCCAGCAGTTACGTCAGGAACAATCAGCCCCAGCATTTT; CDR3: CASSYVRNNQPQHF; V: TRBV6-6; J: TRBJ1-5; D: -; size: -; length: 14
DNA: TGTGCCAGCAGTGAACTCCTAGATGCGGACTCCTACAATGAGCAGTTCTTC; CDR3: CASSELLDADSYNEQFF; V: TRBV25-1; J: TRBJ2-1; D: -; size: -; length: 17
DNA: TGTGCCAGCAGCAGAATTTTGGTTACTGAAGCTTTCTTT; CDR3: CASSRILVTEAFF; V: TRBV12-3/TRBV12-4; J: TRBJ1-1; D: -; size: -; length: 13
DNA: TGTGCCAGCAGCCCATTAGGGGGAGAGCGGGAGGGGTACGTGTACAATGAGCAGTTCTTC; CDR3: CASSPLGGEREGYVYNEQFF; V: TRBV7-6; J: TRBJ2-1; D: TRBD2; size: once; length: 20
DNA: TGCAGCGTTGAAACAGCAGGGGGCGCCGGAGGGACCTACAATGAGCAGTTCTTC; CDR3: CSVETAGGAGGTYNEQFF; V: TRBV29-1; J: TRBJ2-1; D: TRBD1; size: -; length: 18
DNA: TGTGCCAGCAGCCCCCAGGGCGGGGGATACTCCTACGAGCAGTACTTC; CDR3: CASSPQGGGYSYEQYF; V: TRBV7-6; J: TRBJ2-7; D: TRBD2; size: once; length: 16
DNA: TGCAGCTGTGACAGGGGGATGGATGGCTACACCTTC; CDR3: CSCDRGMDGYTF; V: TRBV29-1; J: TRBJ1-2; D: TRBD1; size: once; length: 12
DNA: TGTGCCAGCAGCCCAGAAATCAGCTCGGAGGGGGAGCAGTACTTC; CDR3: CASSPEISSEGEQYF; V: TRBV28; J: TRBJ2-7; D: -; size: -; length: 15
DNA: TGTGCCATCAGTCGCACCGGGACAGGGAGAGATGGCTACACCTTC; CDR3: CAISRTGTGRDGYTF; V: TRBV10-3; J: TRBJ1-2; D: TRBD1; size: -; length: 15
DNA: TGTGCCAGCAGTTTATGGGGACTAGCGGGAGCGATCTACGAGCAGTACTTC; CDR3: CASSLWGLAGAIYEQYF; V: TRBV28; J: TRBJ2-7; D: TRBD2; size: -; length: 17
DNA: TGCGCCAGCAGCTATACAGATCTAAATGAAAAACTGTTTTTT; CDR3: CASSYTDLNEKLFF; V: TRBV5-1; J: TRBJ1-4; D: -; size: few; length: 14
DNA: TGTGCCAGCAGCTTAGCGAGGCAGGGGAAGGGCTACACCTTC; CDR3: CASSLARQGKGYTF; V: TRBV7-8; J: TRBJ1-2; D: -; size: -; length: 14
DNA: TGTGCCAGCCACACTGGAAACACCATATATTTT; CDR3: CASHTGNTIYF; V: TRBV12-3/TRBV12-4; J: TRBJ1-3; D: -; size: -; length: 11
DNA: TGTGCCACCAGTGATAGCGACAGGAACTATGGCTACACCTTC; CDR3: CATSDSDRNYGYTF; V: TRBV24-1; J: TRBJ1-2; D: -; size: -; length: 14
DNA: TGTGCCAGCAGGTTAAGCGGCGAAAACTACAATGAGCAGTTCTTC; CDR3: CASRLSGENYNEQFF; V: TRBV6-5; J: TRBJ2-1; D: -; size: -; length: 15